The 6 T cell receptor beta chains below come from one sample, sequenced in a study of blood T cell repertoires in COVID-19. Using immunoSEQ multiplex PCR, the repertoire was profiled, and TCRdb retains in-frame clones only, with some absent. The data show 90,000 to 100,000 clones, 84% seen once. Sequencing was performed on peripheral blood. The receptors here all came from a man aged 70 or older with active or convalescent COVID-19.

This clone showed up just once. The V and J genes are TRBV6-6 and TRBJ2-3; perhaps TRBD1 as D (6 bases). The CDR3 consists of 14 residues. Trimming cost V 6 bases and J 14 bases, with 24 bases left between them. Germline CDR1 is MNHNY and CDR2 is SVGAGI (reference sequence). In DNA form, the CDR3 reads TGTGCCAGCAGCCCTCCCAGGGGTCACATTGTTGGGTATTTT. As protein: CASSPPRGHIVGYF.

The chain joins TRBV7-9 to TRBJ2-2, with D tentatively TRBD1 (5 bases). CDR3 length equals 16 residues. Trimming left V 7 bases short and J 2 bases short, with 17 bases between. Germline-derived CDR1 and CDR2 are SEHNR and FQNEAQ (reference sequence). CDR3 protein: CASNRQTRLNTGELFF. CDR3 nucleotide sequence: TGTGCCAGCAACAGACAGACAAGACTTAACACCGGGGAGCTGTTTTTT.

The chain links TRBV5-1 to TRBJ1-2; the match to TRBD1 covers 9 bases. CDR3 length: 13 residues. Looked up from germline, CDR1 is SGHRS and CDR2 is YFSETQ. V lost 4 bases and J lost 5; bases outside the gene matches: 3. The chain's CDR3 is CASSEGTGYGYTF. DNA of the CDR3: TGCGCCAGCAGCGAAGGGACAGGGTATGGCTACACCTTC.

V usage is TRBV19 and J usage is TRBJ2-4, with 10 bases aligning to TRBD1. The V segment lost 5 bases and the J segment 3 bases; nucleotides outside the gene matches: 4. CDR3 length: 15 amino acids. Germline-derived CDR1 and CDR2 are LNHDA and SQIVND (reference sequence). This chain's CDR3 is CASSPGDRGKNIQYF. CDR3 DNA: TGTGCCAGTAGTCCTGGGGACAGGGGCAAAAACATTCAGTACTTC.

The chain joins TRBV29-1 to TRBJ2-1; a possible D gene is TRBD2 (5 bases). The V end was cut by 6 bases, the J end by 0 bases, with 6 bases between. The germline CDR1 and CDR2 sequences are SQVTM and ANQGSEA. The CDR3 has 12 amino acids. The CDR3 DNA reads as TGCAGCGTCGGGGACTCCTACAATGAGCAGTTCTTC. Protein product: CSVGDSYNEQFF.

This clone was counted a single time. This chain connects TRBV6-1 to TRBJ1-1; a weak D match, TRBD1 (6 bases). Per germline, CDR1 MNHNS and CDR2 SASEGT. The V end was cut by 4 bases, the J end by 1 base, with 16 bases between. The CDR3 is made up of 16 amino acids. CDR3 coding DNA: TGTGCCAGCAGTGCCCACCCCGGACAGAGGAACACTGAAGCTTTCTTT. This encodes CASSAHPGQRNTEAFF.